The 5 T cell receptor beta chains given below trace back to one sample, sequenced in a study of technical replicates of blood from a handful of donors. Clones were read by immunoSEQ multiplex PCR, and TCRdb kept only the in-frame ones, dropping some. The sample yields about 75,000 clones, 95% to 98% seen once. Sequenced: T cells isolated from PBMCs. All receptors come from a human donor in good health.

CDR3 sequence: CASKESGGDRDEQYF. CDR3 DNA sequence: TGTGCCAGCAAGGAAAGTGGGGGGGACAGGGACGAGCAGTACTTC. The chain couples TRBV2 to TRBJ2-7; 9 bases fit TRBD1. Germline V lookup: CDR1 SNHLY, CDR2 FYNNEI. This CDR3 has 15 residues. V shed 7 bases and J 5 bases; nucleotides not matched to a gene: 12.

The table lists this clone with a few counts. V and J are TRBV18 and TRBJ2-2; 9 positions match TRBD1. The CDR3 consists of 17 residues. Germline values: CDR1 KGHSH, CDR2 LQKENI. J lost 4 bases, V lost 1 base, and 7 bases had no gene match. CDR3 amino acids: CASSPRGTGPGTGELFF. As DNA, the CDR3 is TGTGCCAGCTCACCACGAGGGACAGGGCCGGGCACCGGGGAGCTGTTTTTT. The variable domain in full, completed from reference TRBV18 and TRBJ2-2, reads NAGVMQNPRHLVRRRGQEARLRCSPMKGHSHVYWYRQLPEEGLKFMVYLQKENIIDESGMPKERFSAEFPKEGPSILRIQQVVRGDSAAYFCASSPRGTGPGTGELFFGEGSRLTVL.

The CDR3 bases are TGTGCCAGCAGAACACTCGGGGCCGCGGGGGAAAAACTGTTTTTT. Translating it yields CASRTLGAAGEKLFF. The rearrangement links TRBV6-5 to TRBJ1-4, with D possibly being TRBD1 (5 bases). The CDR3 loop spans 15 amino acids. Per the germline V gene, CDR1 is MNHEY and CDR2 is SVGAGI. Trimming took off 6 bases at V and 8 bases at J, with 19 bases between the two ends.

The V call is TRBV11-2, the J call TRBJ2-5; D is perhaps TRBD1 (5 bases). The CDR3 length is 12 residues. V was cut by 2 bases and J by 4 bases, with 5 bases left in between. Germline loops: CDR1 SGHAT, CDR2 FQNNGV. The CDR3 DNA is TGTGCCAGCAGCTTAACAGGAGAGACCCAGTACTTC. Its protein product is CASSLTGETQYF.

The V call is TRBV7-6, the J call TRBJ2-7; D gene ambiguous. The germline V gene has CDR1 SGHVS and CDR2 FNYEAQ. The V end lost 5 bases, the J end lost 2 bases, and 13 bases lay between the germline ends. The CDR3 covers 14 residues. CDR3 sequence: CASSPSPAAYEQYF. The CDR3 DNA is TGTGCCAGCAGCCCCTCGCCCGCGGCCTACGAGCAGTACTTC.